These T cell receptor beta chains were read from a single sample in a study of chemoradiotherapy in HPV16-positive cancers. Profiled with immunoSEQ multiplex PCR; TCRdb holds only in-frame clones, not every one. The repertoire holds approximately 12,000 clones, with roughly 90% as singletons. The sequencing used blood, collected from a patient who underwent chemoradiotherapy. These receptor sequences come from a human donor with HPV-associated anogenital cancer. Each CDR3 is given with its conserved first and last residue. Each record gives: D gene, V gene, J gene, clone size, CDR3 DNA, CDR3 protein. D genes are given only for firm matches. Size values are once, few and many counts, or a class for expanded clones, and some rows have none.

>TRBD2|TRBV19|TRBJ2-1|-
TGTGCCAGTAGTCAGGGACTAGCGGAGCAGTTCTTC
CASSQGLAEQFF
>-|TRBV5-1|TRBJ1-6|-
TGCGCCAGCAGCTTAAGGTCGAGGACAGCGAAGGGAGAATCACCCCTCCACTTT
CASSLRSRTAKGESPLHF
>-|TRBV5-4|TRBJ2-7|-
TGTGCCAGCAGCTTGAACGAAGGAGGACAGTCCTACGAGCAGTACTTC
CASSLNEGGQSYEQYF
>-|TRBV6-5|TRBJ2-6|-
TGTGCCAGCAGTTACGGGCCATCTGGGGCCAACGTCCTGACTTTC
CASSYGPSGANVLTF
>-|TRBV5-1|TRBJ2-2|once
TGCGCCAGCAGCTTGGCGGGACCCGCCACCGGGGAGCTGTTTTTT
CASSLAGPATGELFF
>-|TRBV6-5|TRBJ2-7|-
TGTGCCAGCAGTTACTCGGGCAGCGACTACGAGCAGTACTTC
CASSYSGSDYEQYF
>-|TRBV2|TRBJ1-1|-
TGTGCCAGCAGTGGGAGGGGGTTTGTGAACACTGAAGCTTTCTTT
CASSGRGFVNTEAFF
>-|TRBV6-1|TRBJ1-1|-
TGTGCCAGCAGTGAAGCGCTTGCTTCGCCGTGGGCCATCATGAACACTGAAGCTTTCTTT
CASSEALASPWAIMNTEAFF
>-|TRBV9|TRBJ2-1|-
TGTGCCAGCAGCGTAGAGGTCGACAATGAGCAGTTCTTC
CASSVEVDNEQFF
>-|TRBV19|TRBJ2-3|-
TGTGCCAGTAGTTTGTACGCAGGGCGGGGAGGAGATACGCAGTATTTT
CASSLYAGRGGDTQYF
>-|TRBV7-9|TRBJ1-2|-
TGTGCCAGCAGCGTACTTAGGGACATGTTCGGGATTGATGGCTACACCTTC
CASSVLRDMFGIDGYTF
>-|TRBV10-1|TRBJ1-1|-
TGCGCCAACTCGGGGGTTCACCCAGGCCGGAAGTATGCTGAAGCTTTCTTT
CANSGVHPGRKYAEAFF
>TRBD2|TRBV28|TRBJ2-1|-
TGTGCCAGCAGGCCCTCGGGAGGGAGGGAGCAGTTCTTC
CASRPSGGREQFF
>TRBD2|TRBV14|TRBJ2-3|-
TGTGCCAGCAGCCCCGGAGGACTAGCTTCGGCGGATACGCAGTATTTT
CASSPGGLASADTQYF
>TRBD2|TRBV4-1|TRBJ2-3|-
TGCGCCAGCAGCCACCCCGGTTTTAGCGGGGGACCAGATACGCAGTATTTT
CASSHPGFSGGPDTQYF
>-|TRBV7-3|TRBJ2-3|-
TGTGCCAGCAGCTTAACGGGGGTCGGCACAGATACGCAGTATTTT
CASSLTGVGTDTQYF
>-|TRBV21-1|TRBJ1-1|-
TGTGCCAGCACCTCAATGGGGCGGAGAGTTGTCACTGAAGCTTTCTTT
CASTSMGRRVVTEAFF
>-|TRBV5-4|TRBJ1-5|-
TGTGCCAGCAGCGGGCAGGGCCTCCAGCCCCAGCATTTT
CASSGQGLQPQHF
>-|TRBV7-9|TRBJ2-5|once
TGTGCCAGCAGCCGAGGAGGGATCGGAGAGACCCAGTACTTC
CASSRGGIGETQYF
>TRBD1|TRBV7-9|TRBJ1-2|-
TGTGCCAGCAGCTTTGGACAGGGGGACGGCTACACCTTC
CASSFGQGDGYTF
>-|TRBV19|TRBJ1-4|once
TGTGCCAGTAGTATAGGGGGGAAAAAACTGTTTTTT
CASSIGGKKLFF
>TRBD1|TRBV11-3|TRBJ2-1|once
TGTGCCAGCAGCAGGACAGGGCAGGTAAAATACAATGAGCAGTTCTTC
CASSRTGQVKYNEQFF
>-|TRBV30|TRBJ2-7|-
TGTGCCTGGAGTGTAGATTTCGAGCAGTACTTC
CAWSVDFEQYF
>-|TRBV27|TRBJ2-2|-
TGTGCCAGCAGTTTGGGTTGGTGGGGGGTGAACACCGGGGAGCTGTTTTTT
CASSLGWWGVNTGELFF
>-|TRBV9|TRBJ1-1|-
TGTGCCAGCAGCTTTTTAATCGGGGGAGACACTGAAGCTTTCTTT
CASSFLIGGDTEAFF
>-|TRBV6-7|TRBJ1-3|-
TGTGCCAGCAGTTACTTTGAGGGACGAGAATACCCCTCTGGAAACACCATATATTTT
CASSYFEGREYPSGNTIYF
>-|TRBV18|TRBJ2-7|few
TGTGCCAGCTCACCAGCCCCCTCCTACGAGCAGTACTTC
CASSPAPSYEQYF
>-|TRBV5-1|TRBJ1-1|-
TGCGCCAGCAGCTTGGACGGTACTGAAGCTTTCTTT
CASSLDGTEAFF
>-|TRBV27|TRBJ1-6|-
TGTGCCAGCAGGCTGGGAAATTATTCACCCCTCCACTTT
CASRLGNYSPLHF
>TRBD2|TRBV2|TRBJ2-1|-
TGTGCCAGCATGTGGGGGGGATCTATCAATGAGCAGTTCTTC
CASMWGGSINEQFF
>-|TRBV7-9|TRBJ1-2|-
TGTGCCAGCAGCGCTTCCGACTGGGGGAAGAGTCGGAACTATGGCTACACCTTC
CASSASDWGKSRNYGYTF
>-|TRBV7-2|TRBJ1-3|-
TGTGCCAGCAGCCCCAGGGTTGGAAACACCATATATTTT
CASSPRVGNTIYF
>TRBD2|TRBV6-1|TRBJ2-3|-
TGTGCCAGCAGTGATCTGTTAGGCGGGGGGTTCACAGATACGCAGTATTTT
CASSDLLGGGFTDTQYF
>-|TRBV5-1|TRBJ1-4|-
TGCGCCAGCAGCTTGACGGCAACTAATGAAAAACTGTTTTTT
CASSLTATNEKLFF
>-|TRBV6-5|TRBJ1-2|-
TGTGCCAGCAGTTACTCGGCGAGGAGCTATGGCTACACCTTC
CASSYSARSYGYTF
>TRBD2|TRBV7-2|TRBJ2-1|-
TGTGCCAGCAGCTTAGCCGGGGCGGGGGGCCCATACAATGAGCAGTTCTTC
CASSLAGAGGPYNEQFF
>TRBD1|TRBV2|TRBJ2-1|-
TGTGCCAGCAGTGCCCGTGACAGGGCCAATGAGCAGTTCTTC
CASSARDRANEQFF
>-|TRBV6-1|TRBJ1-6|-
TGTGCCAGCACGGGCAGGGTCTCATCACCCCTCCACTTT
CASTGRVSSPLHF
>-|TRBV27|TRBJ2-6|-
TGTGCCAGCAGTTTATCGGGGACCTCTGGGGCCAACGTCCTGACTTTC
CASSLSGTSGANVLTF
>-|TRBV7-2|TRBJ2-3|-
TGTGCCAGCAGCTTGAAGGATACGCAGTATTTT
CASSLKDTQYF
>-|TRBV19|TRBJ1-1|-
TGTGCCAGTAGCCTTGTTGGTGACACTGAAGCTTTCTTT
CASSLVGDTEAFF
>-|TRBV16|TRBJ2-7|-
TGTGCCAGCAGCCGCCTGGGACCTCCTCGCCACGAGCAGTACTTC
CASSRLGPPRHEQYF
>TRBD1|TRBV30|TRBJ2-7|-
TGTGCCTGGAGTCCTCCCTACAGGGGGGCGAGCTACGAGCAGTACTTC
CAWSPPYRGASYEQYF
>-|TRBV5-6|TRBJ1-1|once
TGTGCCAGCAGCTTGGAACTGAACACTGAAGCTTTCTTT
CASSLELNTEAFF
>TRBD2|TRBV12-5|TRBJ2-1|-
TGTGCTAGTGGTTCGCAGCTACCAACTAGCGGGGGATCTTGGGAGCAGTTCTTC
CASGSQLPTSGGSWEQFF
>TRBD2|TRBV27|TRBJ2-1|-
TGTGCCAGCAGTTTCGGGAGGGCCCTCTACAATGAGCAGTTCTTC
CASSFGRALYNEQFF
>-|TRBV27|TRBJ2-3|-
TGTGCCAGCAGTTTTAGGGAAGATACGCAGTATTTT
CASSFREDTQYF
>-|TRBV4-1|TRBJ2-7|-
TGCGCCAGCAGCCAGCCGGGGGGCGGGGTCTACGAGCAGTACTTC
CASSQPGGGVYEQYF
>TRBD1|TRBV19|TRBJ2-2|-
TGTGCCAGTAGTACCCGGGACAGAGACACCGGGGAGCTGTTTTTT
CASSTRDRDTGELFF
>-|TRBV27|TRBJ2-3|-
TGTGCCAGCAGTCCCCTAGGGGGCACAGATACGCAGTATTTT
CASSPLGGTDTQYF
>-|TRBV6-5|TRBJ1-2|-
TGTGCCAGCAGTTCGGGACTGGGCTATGGCTACACCTTC
CASSSGLGYGYTF
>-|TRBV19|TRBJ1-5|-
TGTGCCAGTAGTAGGACAGCTAGCAATCAGCCCCAGCATTTT
CASSRTASNQPQHF